These T cell receptor beta chains were read from a single sample in a study of shared clonotypes between healthy human individuals. Sequencing used immunoSEQ multiplex PCR; TCRdb keeps in-frame clones, though not all of them. The sample records fewer than 700,000 clones, about 80% being singletons. Sequenced material: PBMCs. Every receptor here comes from a woman aged 40 to 49 in good health. Some clones in this sample may be carry-over from other donors' samples. The CDR3 runs from the conserved cysteine through the conserved F or W. Fields, in order: D gene, J gene, clone size, V gene, CDR3 protein, CDR3 DNA. The D gene is left open where the match is weak. Only some rows state a clone size, as once, few, many or a class for expanded clones.

>NA|TRBJ2-7|NA|TRBV29-1
CSVEDLQYEQYF
TGCAGCGTTGAAGATCTTCAGTACGAGCAGTACTTC
>TRBD1|TRBJ1-1|few|TRBV28
CASSSDTGAWTEAFF
TGTGCCAGCAGTTCGGATACAGGGGCGTGGACTGAAGCTTTCTTT
>NA|TRBJ2-7|NA|TRBV30
CAWSPIRAGEEQYF
TGTGCCTGGAGTCCTATCAGGGCCGGCGAGGAGCAGTACTTC
>NA|TRBJ2-1|NA|TRBV28
CASSSRGNEQFF
TGTGCCAGCAGTTCTAGGGGGAATGAGCAGTTCTTC
>TRBD1|TRBJ1-4|NA|TRBV18
CASSPRGTGNEKLFF
TGTGCCAGCTCACCGCGAGGGACAGGGAATGAAAAACTGTTTTTT
>TRBD2|TRBJ2-3|once|TRBV29-1
CSVASGESDTQYF
TGCAGCGTTGCTAGCGGAGAATCAGATACGCAGTATTTT
>TRBD1|TRBJ2-2|NA|TRBV5-1
CASRRDRPNTGELFF
TGCGCCAGCAGGAGGGACAGGCCGAACACCGGGGAGCTGTTTTTT
>TRBD2|TRBJ2-1|NA|TRBV6-1
CASSELAYTEDEQFF
TGTGCCAGCAGCGAACTAGCGTACACGGAAGATGAGCAGTTCTTC
>NA|TRBJ2-5|NA|TRBV11-2
CASSQAARETQYF
TGTGCCAGCAGTCAAGCGGCAAGGGAGACCCAGTACTTC
>NA|TRBJ2-7|many|TRBV30
CAWSDTTGTRATYEQYF
TGTGCCTGGAGTGATACAACAGGGACACGCGCCACCTACGAGCAGTACTTC
>TRBD1|TRBJ1-1|many|TRBV7-2
CASSWKGQVNTEAFF
TGTGCCAGCAGCTGGAAGGGACAGGTGAACACTGAAGCTTTCTTT
>TRBD2|TRBJ2-1|NA|TRBV15
CATSRMGLAGNNEQFF
TGTGCCACCAGCAGAATGGGACTAGCGGGCAACAATGAGCAGTTCTTC
>NA|TRBJ1-5|NA|TRBV28
CASRDGGTQPQHF
TGTGCCAGCAGGGATGGGGGGACTCAGCCCCAGCATTTT
>NA|TRBJ1-2|NA|TRBV6-1
CASGDGRWGYGYTF
TGTGCCAGCGGTGATGGCAGGTGGGGGTATGGCTACACCTTC
>NA|TRBJ1-4|once|TRBV4-1
CASSRGPVNEKLFF
TGCGCCAGCAGCCGGGGACCGGTTAATGAAAAACTGTTTTTT
>NA|TRBJ1-2|few|TRBV18
CASSMTSGTAYGYTF
TGTGCCAGCTCAATGACCTCCGGGACCGCATATGGCTACACCTTC
>NA|TRBJ2-6|NA|TRBV5-6
CASNDRFSLGGNVLTF
TGTGCCAGCAACGACAGGTTCTCTCTCGGTGGCAACGTCCTGACTTTC
>NA|TRBJ1-2|NA|TRBV2
CASSSVPWEGYTF
TGTGCCAGCAGTTCCGTCCCTTGGGAAGGCTACACCTTC
>NA|TRBJ2-7|once|TRBV28
CASSPRDNRQQYF
TGTGCCAGCAGTCCCCGGGACAACCGCCAGCAGTACTTC
>TRBD1|TRBJ2-1|NA|TRBV7-2
CASSISTGGELFGEQFF
TGTGCCAGCAGCATCTCGACAGGGGGCGAATTATTCGGTGAGCAGTTCTTC
>NA|TRBJ2-7|NA|TRBV27
CASSSLEGSSYEQYF
TGTGCCAGCAGTTCCTTAGAGGGGAGCTCCTACGAGCAGTACTTC
>NA|TRBJ1-2|NA|TRBV28
CASSSGAGYGYTF
TGTGCCAGCAGTTCAGGGGCAGGCTATGGCTACACCTTC
>TRBD1|TRBJ1-2|NA|TRBV30
CAWSVQTGGIYTF
TGTGCCTGGAGTGTACAAACAGGGGGAATCTACACCTTC
>TRBD2|TRBJ2-7|NA|TRBV5-4
CASSLGLAGTYEQYF
TGTGCCAGCAGCTTGGGACTAGCGGGAACCTACGAGCAGTACTTC
>TRBD2|TRBJ2-1|NA|TRBV7-9
CASSLPSGNEQFF
TGTGCCAGCAGCTTACCTAGCGGCAATGAGCAGTTCTTC
>NA|TRBJ2-2|NA|TRBV6-5
CASGFGTGELFF
TGTGCCAGCGGTTTCGGGACCGGGGAGCTGTTTTTT
>NA|TRBJ2-2|NA|TRBV28
CASSFHQGNTGELFF
TGTGCCAGCAGTTTCCATCAGGGGAACACCGGGGAGCTGTTTTTT
>TRBD2|TRBJ2-1|many|TRBV7-9
CASSLIAGAYNEQFF
TGTGCCAGCAGCCTTATAGCGGGAGCCTACAATGAGCAGTTCTTC
>TRBD1|TRBJ1-3|NA|TRBV30
CAWTPGQLSGNTIYF
TGTGCCTGGACTCCGGGACAGCTCTCTGGAAACACCATATATTTT
>NA|TRBJ1-2|NA|TRBV30
CAWSFPPQGGYGYTF
TGTGCCTGGAGTTTCCCACCGCAGGGAGGCTATGGCTACACCTTC
>NA|TRBJ2-6|NA|TRBV28
CASRAEVSGANVLTF
TGTGCCAGCCGGGCGGAAGTATCTGGGGCCAACGTCCTGACTTTC
>NA|TRBJ1-2|NA|TRBV5-1
CASSLDSPGDGGGYTF
TGCGCCAGCAGCTTGGACAGTCCAGGGGACGGTGGGGGCTACACCTTC
>NA|TRBJ1-5|NA|TRBV19
CASSIFGERQPQHF
TGTGCCAGTAGTATATTCGGGGAGCGGCAGCCCCAGCATTTT
>NA|TRBJ2-3|few|TRBV7-9
CASSLVDWTDTQYF
TGTGCCAGCAGCTTAGTCGACTGGACAGATACGCAGTATTTT
>NA|TRBJ2-7|NA|TRBV30
CAWSDGSDEQYF
TGTGCCTGGAGTGACGGTTCAGATGAGCAGTACTTC
>TRBD2|TRBJ2-5|few|TRBV5-1
CASSLGLAGVYQETQYF
TGCGCCAGCAGCTTGGGACTAGCGGGAGTCTACCAAGAGACCCAGTACTTC
>NA|TRBJ2-7|NA|TRBV7-2
CASSLEHRLGQYF
TGTGCCAGCAGCTTAGAACATCGGCTGGGTCAGTACTTC
>TRBD1|TRBJ1-1|NA|TRBV6-6
CASSLNRGMNTEAFF
TGTGCCAGCAGTTTAAACAGGGGAATGAACACTGAAGCTTTCTTT
>TRBD1|TRBJ1-5|once|TRBV19
CASQLMAVGQGEYYSNQPQHF
TGTGCCAGTCAACTTATGGCGGTAGGACAGGGGGAATATTATAGCAATCAGCCCCAGCATTTT
>TRBD2|TRBJ2-1|NA|TRBV7-3
CASSFSGRANEQFF
TGTGCCAGCAGCTTTAGCGGGAGGGCGAATGAGCAGTTCTTC
>NA|TRBJ2-5|NA|TRBV5-4
CASSLASSGWVRGIGETQYF
TGTGCCAGCAGCTTGGCCTCCTCGGGGTGGGTTCGAGGCATCGGGGAGACCCAGTACTTC
>NA|TRBJ2-5|few|TRBV5-4
CASSGGGGTWETQYF
TGTGCCAGCAGCGGAGGGGGGGGTACTTGGGAGACCCAGTACTTC
>NA|TRBJ2-7|once|TRBV7-2
CASSPPRQAGQYF
TGTGCCAGCAGCCCACCCCGACAGGCCGGGCAGTACTTC
>TRBD2|TRBJ2-7|NA|TRBV5-1
CASSLYGTGAGGNYEQYF
TGCGCCAGCAGCTTGTATGGGACTGGAGCGGGAGGAAACTACGAGCAGTACTTC
>NA|TRBJ2-3|NA|TRBV29-1
CSVEGGPSTDTQYF
TGCAGCGTTGAAGGAGGGCCTAGCACAGATACGCAGTATTTT
>TRBD2|TRBJ2-3|NA|TRBV28
CASSSRGLAVNTDTQYF
TGTGCCAGCAGTTCTCGGGGTCTAGCGGTAAACACAGATACGCAGTATTTT